This TCR beta chain is drawn from a study of blood T cell repertoires in COVID-19. Study-wide context: The samples span acute and convalescent COVID-19 from the United States, Italy and Spain. PBMCs, B-cell-depleted T cells, or T cells were the source of the cDNA or gDNA that made up the material.

This clone appeared once. CDR3 size: 13 residues. V gave up 5 bases and J gave up 8 bases, with 13 bases separating them. Authors' processing steps: It was from reference gene primer amplification that nucleated cell counts were estimated. Sequencing was performed with immunoSEQ multiplex PCR; in TCRdb, only in-frame clones are kept and a portion is missing. Clone size and V and J calls were adopted from that table, with D and trimming inferred from the DNA. The data show about 38,000 clones, 85% seen once. The chain combines TRBV12-3 or TRBV12-4 with TRBJ1-3, with a weak D call TRBD1 (5 bases). Material for sequencing was peripheral blood. The source is a man between 50 and 59 years old with active COVID-19. DNA of the CDR3: TGTGCCAGCAGTCACTTGGGGGGGGACACCATATATTTT. This codes for CASSHLGGDTIYF.